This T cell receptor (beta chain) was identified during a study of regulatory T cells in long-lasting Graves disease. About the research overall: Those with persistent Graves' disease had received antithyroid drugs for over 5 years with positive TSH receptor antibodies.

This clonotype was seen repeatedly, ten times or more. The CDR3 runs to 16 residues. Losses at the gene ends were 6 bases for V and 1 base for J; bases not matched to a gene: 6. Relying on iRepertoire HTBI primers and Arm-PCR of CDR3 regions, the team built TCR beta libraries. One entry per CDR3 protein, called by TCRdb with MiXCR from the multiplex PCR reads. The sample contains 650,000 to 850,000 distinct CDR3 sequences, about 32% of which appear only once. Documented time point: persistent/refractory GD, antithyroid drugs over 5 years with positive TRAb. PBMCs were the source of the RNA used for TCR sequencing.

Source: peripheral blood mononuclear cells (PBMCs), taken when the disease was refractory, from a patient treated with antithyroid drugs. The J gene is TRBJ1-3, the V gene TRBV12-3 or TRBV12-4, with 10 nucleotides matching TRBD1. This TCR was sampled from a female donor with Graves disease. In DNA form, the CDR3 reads TGTGCCAGCAGATACCGGGACAGGGGTTCTGGAAACACCATATATTTT. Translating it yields CASRYRDRGSGNTIYF.